This passage covers 18 T cell receptor beta chains from one sample sequenced in a study of T cell responses to AZD1222 COVID-19 vaccine. Assay: immunoSEQ multiplex PCR; the TCRdb copy retains only in-frame clones and omits some. The table records roughly 150,000 clones, approximately 94% of them present only once. The sample was peripheral blood, taken 28 days after the second AZD1222 dose. The receptors originated from an adult who received the AZD1222 COVID-19 vaccine.

J is TRBJ2-7 and V is TRBV14; D is undetermined. CDR1 SGHDN and CDR2 FVKESK come from the germline V gene. V was shortened by 4 bases and J by 9 bases, with 16 bases between the two germline ends. This CDR3 contains 13 residues. DNA for the CDR3: TGTGCCAGCAGCCCTGTCTATGTTGGTGGGCAGTACTTC. This codes for CASSPVYVGGQYF.

The gene calls are TRBV5-3 and TRBJ2-5; 12 nucleotides agree with TRBD1. TRBV5-3 is noted as an ORF with a role that remains uncertain. This CDR3 has 16 residues. V shed 3 bases, J shed 4 bases, and the junction held 7 bases outside the gene matches. The DNA for the CDR3 is TGTGCCAGAAGCTCGGGGACAGGGGGCGAAGGAGAGACCCAGTACTTC. Translation: CARSSGTGGEGETQYF.

The chain links TRBV11-1 to TRBJ2-1; D is uncertain. This CDR3 comprises 12 residues. With 8 bases removed from V and 9 bases from J, the gap between germline ends came to 14 bases. CDR1 SGHAT and CDR2 FQDESV come from the germline V gene (reference sequence). The CDR3 spells CASRSPKGEQFF. The CDR3 region has the DNA TGTGCCAGCCGCTCCCCGAAGGGTGAGCAGTTCTTC.

The rearrangement joins TRBV5-1 to TRBJ2-2; 11 bases map to TRBD1. Trimming took 6 bases from V and 3 from J; bases not matched to a gene: 4. The germline CDR1 and CDR2 sequences are SGHRS and YFSETQ. This CDR3 spans 15 amino acids. The CDR3 DNA follows: TGCGCCAGCACTTGGGACAGGGGGGACACCGGGGAGCTGTTTTTT. This codes for CASTWDRGDTGELFF. Together with reference TRBV5-1 and TRBJ2-2, the CDR3 gives the full variable domain: KAGVTQTPRYLIKTRGQQVTLSCSPISGHRSVSWYQQTPGQGLQFLFEYFSETQRNKGNFPGRFSGRQFSNSRSEMNVSTLELGDSALYLCASTWDRGDTGELFFGEGSRLTVL.

CDR3 in DNA: TGTGCCTGGAGGTTAGGGGGTGGCTACACCTTC. This gives the protein CAWRLGGGYTF. The chain joins TRBV30 to TRBJ1-2; D is possibly TRBD1 (6 bases). The germline V gene has CDR1 GTSNPN and CDR2 SVGIG (reference sequence). The CDR3 consists of 11 residues. V lost 3 bases to trimming and J lost 7 bases, with 9 bases between them.

The chain is built from TRBV6-1 and TRBJ1-5, with 12 positions matching TRBD1. The CDR3 is 19 residues long. CDR1 is MNHNS and CDR2 is SASEGT in the germline V gene. Trimming removed 4 bases from V and 7 bases from J; junction bases left unmatched: 17. CDR3 in DNA: TGTGCCAGCAGTGTGACGGCCTTTACGGGACAGGGGGCGAAGCAGCCCCAGCATTTT. Translated, it gives CASSVTAFTGQGAKQPQHF.

The chain recombines TRBV28 with TRBJ2-2, with D unresolved. Trimming removed 3 bases from V and 1 base from J, with 6 bases in between. The V gene's germline CDR1 is MDHEN and CDR2 SYDVKM. CDR3 length: 14 residues. CDR3 in DNA: TGTGCCAGCAGTTTTCTGCGGAACACCGGGGAGCTGTTTTTT. Translating it yields CASSFLRNTGELFF.

Of note for this clone: This sample includes further DNA sequences coding for the same CDR3. This sequence joins TRBV27 and TRBJ2-7, with 7 positions matching TRBD2. The CDR3 is 14 amino acids. Losses at the gene ends were 3 bases for V and 0 bases for J; bases not matched to a gene: 2. The germline V gene encodes CDR1 MNHEY and CDR2 SMNVEV (reference sequence). CDR3 residues: CASSFGGSSYEQYF. CDR3 coding DNA: TGTGCCAGCAGTTTTGGCGGGAGCTCCTACGAGCAGTACTTC.

The V gene is TRBV24-1, the J gene TRBJ2-1; D is possibly TRBD2 (5 bases). Trimming shortened V by 9 bases and J by 4 bases, and 15 bases separated the two germline ends. The CDR3 extends over 14 amino acids. Germline CDR1 is KGHDR and CDR2 is SFDVKD. The CDR3 DNA sequence: TGTGCCACCGGAACGCGGGTAGGGTACAATGAGCAGTTCTTC. This translates into CATGTRVGYNEQFF.

This clone appeared once. V usage is TRBV10-3 and J usage is TRBJ2-7; 12 bases line up with TRBD2. The junction had 5 bases not matched to a gene; V was cut back by 10 bases and J by 7 bases. The CDR3 loop spans 12 amino acids. Germline loops: CDR1 ENHRY, CDR2 SYGVKD. The chain's CDR3 is CATGLAGREQYF. The CDR3 DNA is TGTGCCACCGGACTAGCGGGGCGGGAGCAGTACTTC.

V usage is TRBV7-2 and J usage is TRBJ2-2; D is perhaps TRBD2 (6 bases). CDR3 length equals 16 residues. Germline V CDR1 and CDR2: SGHTA, FQGNSA. Trimming took off 0 bases at V and 2 bases at J, with 10 bases between the two ends. The CDR3 spells CASSLAGGRNTGELFF. The DNA of the CDR3 is TGTGCCAGCAGCTTAGCGGGAGGCCGAAACACCGGGGAGCTGTTTTTT.

This sequence joins TRBV5-8 and TRBJ1-2; TRBD1 is a possible D gene (6 bases). V was clipped by 0 bases and J by 5 bases, with 17 bases between them. The CDR3 length is 16 residues. The germline V gene encodes CDR1 SGHTS and CDR2 YDEGEE. CDR3 sequence reads: CASSLGDTYPAYGYTF. The CDR3 nucleotides read TGTGCCAGCAGCTTGGGGGACACATATCCAGCTTATGGCTACACCTTC.

This clone appeared a few times. The V gene is TRBV28, the J gene TRBJ2-2; D is perhaps TRBD1 (5 bases). V lost 7 bases, J lost 5 bases, and 20 bases lay in between. The germline V gene has CDR1 MDHEN and CDR2 SYDVKM. CDR3 length: 16 residues. CDR3 nucleotides: TGTGCCAGCACCTTGTCGCTGGCAGGGAAAACCGGGGAGCTGTTTTTT. It specifies CASTLSLAGKTGELFF. The variable domain in full, with the rest retrieved from reference TRBV28 and TRBJ2-2, is DVKVTQSSRYLVKRTGEKVFLECVQDMDHENMFWYRQDPGLGLRLIYFSYDVKMKEKGDIPEGYSVSREKKERFSLILESASTNQTSMYLCASTLSLAGKTGELFFGEGSRLTVL.

The J gene is TRBJ2-7, the V gene TRBV5-1, with a weak D call TRBD2 (5 bases). V lost 4 bases and J lost 5, with 13 bases in between. The CDR3 contains 13 residues. CDR1 and CDR2 (germline): SGHRS, YFSETQ. CDR3 amino acids: CASSKLGSHEQYF. The CDR3 bases are TGCGCCAGCAGCAAACTAGGTTCCCACGAGCAGTACTTC.

This clone was seen only once. The rearrangement uses TRBV6-5 and TRBJ1-3, with D unclear. CDR1 is MNHEY and CDR2 is SVGAGI in the germline V gene. This CDR3 spans 15 amino acids. V was pared by 2 bases and J by 3 bases, with 11 bases between. Here the CDR3 DNA reads TGTGCCAGCAGTTACCAGGTCGGGGTTGGAAACACCATATATTTT. Translation: CASSYQVGVGNTIYF.

In this sample, this clone turned up once. The chain has TRBV5-1 and TRBJ2-5, with D hard to call. CDR1 and CDR2 (germline): SGHRS, YFSETQ. The V and J ends lost 4 bases and 2 bases respectively, with 12 bases between them. The CDR3 runs 14 residues. The CDR3 loop is CASSQGNSQETQYF. The DNA of the CDR3 is TGCGCCAGCAGCCAAGGGAACTCTCAAGAGACCCAGTACTTC. The full variable domain, in which reference TRBV5-1 and TRBJ2-5 provide the parts outside the CDR3, is KAGVTQTPRYLIKTRGQQVTLSCSPISGHRSVSWYQQTPGQGLQFLFEYFSETQRNKGNFPGRFSGRQFSNSRSEMNVSTLELGDSALYLCASSQGNSQETQYFGPGTRLLVL.

The chain uses TRBV6-1 and TRBJ2-5; 10 bases align to TRBD1. The CDR3 has 17 residues. The germline gives CDR1 MNHNS, CDR2 SASEGT. J gave up 4 bases and V 4 bases, and 12 bases lay outside the gene matches. DNA of the CDR3: TGTGCCAGCAGTGTAGAGGGAAGGAGGACAGGGGGAGAGACCCAGTACTTC. Amino acids: CASSVEGRRTGGETQYF.

The chain carries TRBV28 and TRBJ2-1, with D uncertain. The CDR3 runs to 13 residues. V was shortened by 7 bases and J by 7 bases, with 14 bases between the two germline ends. Germline V CDR1 and CDR2: MDHEN, SYDVKM. The CDR3 sequence: CASTIVNGNEQFF. The CDR3 coding sequence is TGTGCCAGCACCATCGTAAACGGGAATGAGCAGTTCTTC.